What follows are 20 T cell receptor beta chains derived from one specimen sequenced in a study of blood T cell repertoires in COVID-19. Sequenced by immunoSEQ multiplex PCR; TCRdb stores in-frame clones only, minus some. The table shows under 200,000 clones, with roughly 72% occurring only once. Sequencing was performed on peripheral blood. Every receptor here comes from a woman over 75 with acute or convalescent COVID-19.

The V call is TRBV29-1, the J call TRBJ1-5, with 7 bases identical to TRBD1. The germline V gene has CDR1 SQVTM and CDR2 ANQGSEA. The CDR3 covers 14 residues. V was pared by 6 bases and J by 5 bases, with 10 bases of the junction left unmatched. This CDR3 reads CSVQGPGTDQPQHF. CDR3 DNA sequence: TGCAGCGTGCAGGGCCCCGGGACAGATCAGCCCCAGCATTTT.

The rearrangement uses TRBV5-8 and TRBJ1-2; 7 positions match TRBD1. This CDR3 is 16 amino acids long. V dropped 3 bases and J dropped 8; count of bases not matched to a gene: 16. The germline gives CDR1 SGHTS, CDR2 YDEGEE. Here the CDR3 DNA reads TGTGCCAGCAGCTCGGGGAAAGGACAGGCTCAGCGGGGCTACACCTTC. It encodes CASSSGKGQAQRGYTF.

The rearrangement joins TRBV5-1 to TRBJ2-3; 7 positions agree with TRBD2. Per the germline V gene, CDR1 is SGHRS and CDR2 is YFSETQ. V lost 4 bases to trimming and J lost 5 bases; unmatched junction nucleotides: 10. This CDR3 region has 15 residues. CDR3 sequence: CASSPSGNTKDTQYF. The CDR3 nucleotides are TGCGCCAGCAGCCCTAGCGGCAACACGAAAGATACGCAGTATTTT.

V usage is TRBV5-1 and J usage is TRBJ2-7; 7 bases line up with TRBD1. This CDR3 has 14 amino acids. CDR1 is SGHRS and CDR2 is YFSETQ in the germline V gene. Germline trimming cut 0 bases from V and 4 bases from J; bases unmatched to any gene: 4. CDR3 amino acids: CASSLDLTGYEQYF. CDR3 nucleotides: TGCGCCAGCAGCTTGGACCTGACAGGGTACGAGCAGTACTTC.

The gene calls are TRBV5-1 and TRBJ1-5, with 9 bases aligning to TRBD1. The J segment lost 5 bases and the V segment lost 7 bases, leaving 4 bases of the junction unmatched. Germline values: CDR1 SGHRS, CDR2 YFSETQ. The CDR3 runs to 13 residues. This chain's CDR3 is CASRDRDDQPQHF. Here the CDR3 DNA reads TGCGCCAGCCGGGACAGGGATGATCAGCCCCAGCATTTT.

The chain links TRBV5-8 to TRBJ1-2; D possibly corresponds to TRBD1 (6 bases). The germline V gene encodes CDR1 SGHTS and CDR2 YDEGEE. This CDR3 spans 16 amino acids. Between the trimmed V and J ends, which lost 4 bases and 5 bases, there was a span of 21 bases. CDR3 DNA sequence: TGTGCCAGCAGCGTTTACCTTGGAGACAGGAATTATGGCTACACCTTC. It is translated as CASSVYLGDRNYGYTF.

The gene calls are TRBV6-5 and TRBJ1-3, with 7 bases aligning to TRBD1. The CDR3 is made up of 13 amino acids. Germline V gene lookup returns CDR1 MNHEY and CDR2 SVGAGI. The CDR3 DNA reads TGTGCTGGAGGGGGCCTCGCTGGAAACACCATATATTTT. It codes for CAGGGLAGNTIYF.

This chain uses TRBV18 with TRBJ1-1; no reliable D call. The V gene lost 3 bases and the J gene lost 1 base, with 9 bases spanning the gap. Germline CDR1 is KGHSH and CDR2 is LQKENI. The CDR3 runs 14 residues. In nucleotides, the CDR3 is TGTGCCAGCTCACCTGAACTAGGGAACACTGAAGCTTTCTTT. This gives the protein CASSPELGNTEAFF. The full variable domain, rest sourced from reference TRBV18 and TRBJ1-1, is NAGVMQNPRHLVRRRGQEARLRCSPMKGHSHVYWYRQLPEEGLKFMVYLQKENIIDESGMPKERFSAEFPKEGPSILRIQQVVRGDSAAYFCASSPELGNTEAFFGQGTRLTVV.

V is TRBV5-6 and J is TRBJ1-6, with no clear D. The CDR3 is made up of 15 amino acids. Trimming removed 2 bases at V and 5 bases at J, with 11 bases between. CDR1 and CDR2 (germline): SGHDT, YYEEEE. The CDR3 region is CASSLLGGNNSPLHF. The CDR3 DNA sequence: TGTGCCAGCAGCTTACTCGGAGGTAATAATTCACCCCTCCACTTT.

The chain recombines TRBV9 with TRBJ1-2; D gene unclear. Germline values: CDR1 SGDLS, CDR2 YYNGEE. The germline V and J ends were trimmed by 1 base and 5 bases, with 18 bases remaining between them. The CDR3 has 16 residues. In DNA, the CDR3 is TGTGCCAGCAGCGTAACGGCAGCGATTAAGAAATATGGCTACACCTTC. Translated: CASSVTAAIKKYGYTF.

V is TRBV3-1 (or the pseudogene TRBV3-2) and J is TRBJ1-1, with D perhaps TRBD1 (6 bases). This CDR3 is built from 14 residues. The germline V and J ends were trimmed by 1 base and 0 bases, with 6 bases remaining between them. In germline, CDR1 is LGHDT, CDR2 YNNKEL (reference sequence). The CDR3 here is CASSQGQVNTEAFF. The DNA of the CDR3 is TGTGCCAGCAGCCAAGGACAGGTGAACACTGAAGCTTTCTTT.

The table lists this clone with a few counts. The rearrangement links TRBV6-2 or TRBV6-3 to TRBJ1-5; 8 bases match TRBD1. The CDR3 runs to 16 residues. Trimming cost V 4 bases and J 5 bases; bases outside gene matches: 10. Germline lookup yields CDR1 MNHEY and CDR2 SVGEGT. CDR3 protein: CASSSHQGAVDQPQHF. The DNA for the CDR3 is TGTGCCAGCAGTTCGCACCAGGGGGCCGTCGATCAGCCCCAGCATTTT.

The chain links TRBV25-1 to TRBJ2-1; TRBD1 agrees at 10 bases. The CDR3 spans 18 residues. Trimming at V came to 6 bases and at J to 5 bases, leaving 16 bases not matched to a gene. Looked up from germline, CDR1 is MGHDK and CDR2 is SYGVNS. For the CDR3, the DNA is TGTGCCAGCAGGCCGGGACAGGGGAGGAGCGGGGCCCACAATGAGCAGTTCTTC. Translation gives CASRPGQGRSGAHNEQFF.

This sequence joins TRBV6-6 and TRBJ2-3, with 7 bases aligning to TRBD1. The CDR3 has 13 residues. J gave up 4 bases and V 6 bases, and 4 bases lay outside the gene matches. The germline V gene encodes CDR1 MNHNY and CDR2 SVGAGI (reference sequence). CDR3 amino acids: CASSRDRADTQYF. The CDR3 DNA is TGTGCCAGCAGCAGAGACAGGGCAGATACGCAGTATTTT.

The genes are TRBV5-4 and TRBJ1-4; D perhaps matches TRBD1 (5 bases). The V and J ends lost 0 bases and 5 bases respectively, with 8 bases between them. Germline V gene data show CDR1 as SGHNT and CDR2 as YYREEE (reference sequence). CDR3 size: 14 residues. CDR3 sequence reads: CASSLAGFNEKLFF. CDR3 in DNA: TGTGCCAGCAGCTTGGCAGGGTTCAATGAAAAACTGTTTTTT.

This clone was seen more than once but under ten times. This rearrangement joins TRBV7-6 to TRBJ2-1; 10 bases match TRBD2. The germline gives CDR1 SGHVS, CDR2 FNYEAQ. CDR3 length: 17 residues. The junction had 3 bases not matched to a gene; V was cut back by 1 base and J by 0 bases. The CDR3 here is CASSLEPSGSSYNEQFF. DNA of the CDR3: TGTGCCAGCAGCTTAGAGCCTAGCGGGAGCTCCTACAATGAGCAGTTCTTC.

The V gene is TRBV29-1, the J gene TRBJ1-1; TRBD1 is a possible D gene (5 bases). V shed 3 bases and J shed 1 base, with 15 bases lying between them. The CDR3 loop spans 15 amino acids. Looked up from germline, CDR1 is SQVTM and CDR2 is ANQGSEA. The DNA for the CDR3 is TGCAGCGTTGACATGGGGTGGGGCCCGAACACTGAAGCTTTCTTT. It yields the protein CSVDMGWGPNTEAFF.

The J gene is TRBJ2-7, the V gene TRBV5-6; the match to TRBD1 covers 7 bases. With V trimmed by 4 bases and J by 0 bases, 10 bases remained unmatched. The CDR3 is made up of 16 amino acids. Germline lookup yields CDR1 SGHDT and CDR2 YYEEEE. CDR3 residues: CASSATGQRYSYEQYF. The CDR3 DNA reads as TGTGCCAGCAGCGCCACGGGACAGCGATACTCCTACGAGCAGTACTTC. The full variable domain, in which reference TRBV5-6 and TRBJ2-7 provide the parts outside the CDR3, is DAGVTQSPTHLIKTRGQQVTLRCSPKSGHDTVSWYQQALGQGPQFIFQYYEEEERQRGNFPDRFSGHQFPNYSSELNVNALLLGDSALYLCASSATGQRYSYEQYFGPGTRLTVT.

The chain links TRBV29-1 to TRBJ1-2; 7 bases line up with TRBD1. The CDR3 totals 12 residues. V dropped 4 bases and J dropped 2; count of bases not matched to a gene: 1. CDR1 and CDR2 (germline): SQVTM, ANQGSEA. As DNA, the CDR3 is TGCAGCGTTGGGGGACAGAACTATGGCTACACCTTC. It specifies CSVGGQNYGYTF.

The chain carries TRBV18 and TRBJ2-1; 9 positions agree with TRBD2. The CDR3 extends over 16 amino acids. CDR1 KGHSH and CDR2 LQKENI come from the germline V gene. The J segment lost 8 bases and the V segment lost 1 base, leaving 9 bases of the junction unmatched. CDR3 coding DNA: TGTGCCAGCTCACCACAAGGGACTAGCACTTTCCATGAGCAGTTCTTC. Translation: CASSPQGTSTFHEQFF.